Below are 11 T cell receptor beta chains sequenced from a single sample in a study of siplizumab effects on memory and regulatory T cells. Some clones are missing from TCRdb's copy, which holds only in-frame ones; the method was immunoSEQ multiplex PCR. The repertoire includes over 65,000 clones, approximately 95% of them detected once, and 15% to 20% sits in the top ten. The sequenced sample was CD8+ T cells sorted from blood. The receptors derive from a human donor in good health.

The chain has TRBV7-9 and TRBJ2-3; 7 bases are a match to TRBD2. This CDR3 has 14 amino acids. CDR1 and CDR2 (germline): SEHNR, FQNEAQ (reference sequence). J was trimmed by 4 bases and V by 8 bases; bases with no gene match: 9. Here the CDR3 DNA reads TGTGCCAGCGACGGGAGGAGAACCGCAGATACGCAGTATTTT. It translates to CASDGRRTADTQYF.

This chain connects TRBV6-5 to TRBJ2-5, with 9 positions matching TRBD1. The CDR3 covers 14 residues. The trim removed 6 bases at V and 3 bases at J, leaving 5 bases unmatched. Germline V gene sequence: CDR1 MNHEY, CDR2 SVGAGI. The CDR3 reads CASSRTGGEETQYF. Here the CDR3 DNA reads TGTGCCAGCAGCAGAACAGGGGGCGAAGAGACCCAGTACTTC.

In its sample, this clone was seen once. The chain joins TRBV9 to TRBJ1-2; 8 nucleotides agree with TRBD1. Per germline, CDR1 SGDLS and CDR2 YYNGEE. The ends lost 0 bases at V and 14 bases at J; junction bases unmatched: 12. The CDR3 covers 14 residues. The CDR3 reads CASSVGGQDREGTF. The CDR3 DNA reads as TGTGCCAGCAGCGTAGGGGGACAGGACAGAGAGGGGACCTTC.

The chain uses TRBV29-1 and TRBJ1-1; a possible D gene is TRBD1 (6 bases). Germline V gives CDR1 SQVTM, CDR2 ANQGSEA. The ends were cut back, 7 bases at V and 4 bases at J, with 13 bases in the middle. The CDR3 is 12 amino acids. The CDR3 sequence: CSAVTGFTEAFF. The CDR3 region has the DNA TGCAGCGCAGTGACAGGATTCACTGAAGCTTTCTTT.

CDR3 nucleotide sequence: TGCAGCGTGGTGGGTGGGGCGAGCGCCTATACGCAGTATTTT. Translation gives CSVVGGASAYTQYF. The V gene is TRBV29-1, the J gene TRBJ2-3, with D tentatively TRBD1 (5 bases). Germline V lookup: CDR1 SQVTM, CDR2 ANQGSEA. This CDR3 is 14 amino acids long. The germline V and J ends were trimmed by 6 bases and 7 bases, with 20 bases remaining between them.

V and J are TRBV7-8 and TRBJ2-1, with 11 nucleotides matching TRBD2. The CDR3 spans 16 residues. Germline V gene sequence: CDR1 SGHVS, CDR2 FQNEAQ. The J segment lost 3 bases and the V segment lost 2 bases, leaving 3 bases of the junction unmatched. The CDR3 sequence: CASSLTSGRVYNEQFF. The CDR3 bases are TGTGCCAGCAGCTTAACTAGCGGGAGAGTCTACAATGAGCAGTTCTTC.

This clone appeared once. CDR3 sequence (DNA): TGTGCCAGCAGTTTATTTCTCGGCTCCTACAATGAGCAGTTCTTC. Amino acid sequence: CASSLFLGSYNEQFF. This sequence joins TRBV27 and TRBJ2-1; D uncertain. With 1 base removed from V and 0 bases from J, the gap between germline ends came to 7 bases. This CDR3 is 15 amino acids long. Germline-derived CDR1 and CDR2 are MNHEY and SMNVEV (reference sequence).

This chain uses TRBV29-1 with TRBJ2-1; no clear D gene. CDR1 and CDR2 from the germline V gene are SQVTM and ANQGSEA. This CDR3 has 14 amino acids. The germline V and J ends were trimmed by 0 bases and 8 bases, with 14 bases remaining between them. The CDR3 sequence is CSVEELRPGDEQFF. The CDR3 region has the DNA TGCAGCGTTGAAGAATTAAGGCCGGGTGATGAGCAGTTCTTC.

V and J are TRBV11-2 and TRBJ1-1, with D uncertain. Trimming left V 6 bases short and J 3 bases short, with 17 bases between. The CDR3 consists of 15 residues. The germline V gene encodes CDR1 SGHAT and CDR2 FQNNGV. The CDR3 reads CASSPNLGRDTEAFF. In nucleotides, the CDR3 is TGTGCCAGCAGTCCCAACTTAGGACGCGACACTGAAGCTTTCTTT.

J is TRBJ1-1 and V is TRBV6-6; tentative D call: TRBD1 (5 bases). Trimming took 7 bases from V and 1 from J, leaving 13 bases between them. Germline CDR1 reads MNHNY; CDR2 reads SVGAGI (reference sequence). The CDR3 consists of 14 residues. The DNA of the CDR3 is TGTGCCAGCAACATACGGGGCTGGAACACTGAAGCTTTCTTT. Translation gives CASNIRGWNTEAFF.

The rearrangement uses TRBV19 and TRBJ2-1; 11 bases are shared with TRBD1. The CDR3 is made up of 16 amino acids. J lost 2 bases, V lost 7 bases, and 7 bases had no gene match. Germline V CDR1 and CDR2: LNHDA, SQIVND (reference sequence). CDR3 sequence reads: CASTLGTGGPYNEQFF. The CDR3 DNA reads TGTGCCAGTACCCTAGGGACAGGGGGACCCTACAATGAGCAGTTCTTC.